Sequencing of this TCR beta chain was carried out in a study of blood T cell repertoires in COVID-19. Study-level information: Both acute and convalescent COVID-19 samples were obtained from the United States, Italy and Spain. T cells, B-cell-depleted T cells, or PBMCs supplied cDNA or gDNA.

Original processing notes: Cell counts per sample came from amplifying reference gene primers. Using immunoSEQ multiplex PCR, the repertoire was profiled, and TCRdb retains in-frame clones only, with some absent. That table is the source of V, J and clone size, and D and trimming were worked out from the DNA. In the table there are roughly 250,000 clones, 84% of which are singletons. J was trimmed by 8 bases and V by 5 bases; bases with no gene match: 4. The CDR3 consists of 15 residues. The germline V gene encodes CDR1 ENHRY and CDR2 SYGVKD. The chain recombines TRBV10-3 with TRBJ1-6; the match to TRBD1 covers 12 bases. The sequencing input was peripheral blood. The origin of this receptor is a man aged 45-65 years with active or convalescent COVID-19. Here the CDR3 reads CAISRDRGRDSPLHF. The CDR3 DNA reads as TGTGCCATCAGTCGGGACAGGGGGCGAGATTCACCCCTCCACTTT.